This record covers a single T cell receptor beta chain. The germline CDR1 and CDR2 sequences are MGHRA and YSYEKL. CDR3 size: 16 residues. TCRdb re-called the 5' RACE reads, yielding one record per CDR3 amino acid sequence without DNA. The sample is made up of approximately 400,000 distinct CDR3 sequences, and the top ten hold 2.4% of it. Each donor supplied around 2.3 ml of blood. The source of the sample is a study of monozygotic twins with inflammatory bowel disease. This sequence joins TRBV4-1 and TRBJ1-1; TCRdb outputs TRBD1, but without DNA this stays unchecked. The clonotype comes from a human donor with ulcerative colitis or Crohn's disease, or a healthy co-twin of an affected twin (not recorded which). Sequencing was performed on blood. The chain's CDR3 is CASSQEPQWANTEAFF.